This T cell receptor beta chain was recovered during a study of shared T cell receptors in the human thymus. TCRdb's copy holds only in-frame clones and misses some; the assay was immunoSEQ multiplex PCR. The sample records 650,000 to 950,000 clones, 70% to 90% being singletons. The ends lost 5 bases at V and 3 bases at J; junction bases unmatched: 8. This CDR3 has 17 residues. Germline V gives CDR1 SNHLY, CDR2 FYNNEI. This sample was also put to use in a study of human thymus T cells. From that report: From resections taken during corrective heart surgery, the thymus tissue was obtained. Thymic repertoires from unrelated individuals overlapped highly, related research reported.

The receptor comes from a girl younger than two with a congenital heart defect. The V and J genes are TRBV2 and TRBJ2-1; 12 bases align to TRBD1. The sequencing input was thymocytes. The DNA of the CDR3 is TGTGCCAGCAGTACCCCGGGACAGGGGGCAGTCTACAATGAGCAGTTCTTC. It codes for CASSTPGQGAVYNEQFF. Looking up the rest from reference TRBV2 and TRBJ2-1 gives the full variable domain: EPEVTQTPSHQVTQMGQEVILRCVPISNHLYFYWYRQILGQKVEFLVSFYNNEISEKSEIFDDQFSVERPDGSNFTLKIRSTKLEDSAMYFCASSTPGQGAVYNEQFFGPGTRLTVL.